The entry below describes one T cell receptor (beta chain). Its antigen is not identified. This entry comes from a study of cytomegalovirus exposure and HLA in healthy donors. Whole-study context: The approximately 110 validation repertoires used a platform that matched the one used for the 550 to 800 first-cohort repertoires, as a later analysis reported.

Libraries were prepared by immunoSEQ multiplex PCR; TCRdb keeps only in-frame clonotypes and omits some of them. Of roughly 330,000 clones listed, about 85% are singletons. V shed 0 bases, J shed 5 bases, and the junction held 3 bases outside the gene matches. Germline V lookup: CDR1 SEHNR, CDR2 FQNEAQ (reference sequence). This CDR3 region has 14 residues. Study-level results: Many donors carried some public TCRs, although rarity characterized most TCR sequences.

The chain combines TRBV7-9 with TRBJ2-5, with 7 bases that match TRBD1. Sequenced: PBMCs. This TCR came from a woman aged 25-40 years in good health and CMV-seropositive. The CDR3 spells CASSLAARGETQYF. CDR3 in DNA: TGTGCCAGCAGCTTAGCGGCCAGGGGGGAGACCCAGTACTTC.